In its sample, the clone carrying this TCR beta chain was seen once. The antigen is not known. Via MiXCR, TCRdb re-called the reads, giving one row per CDR3 protein. Among fewer than 650,000 distinct CDR3 sequences listed, 35% to 50% were seen once. The data stem from a study of T cell repertoires in cytomegalovirus infection. Germline CDR1 LNHDA, CDR2 SQIVND (reference sequence). The trim removed 7 bases at V and 2 bases at J, leaving 13 bases unmatched. The CDR3 is made up of 17 amino acids. V and J are TRBV19 and TRBJ1-5; 8 nucleotides agree with TRBD1. Specimen: cultured PBMCs, collected from culture after CMV antigen stimulation. This TCR was sampled from a human donor in good health (CMV status not recorded). Some clones in this sample may be carry-over from other donors' samples. CDR3 DNA: TGTGCCAGTACCAACAGGGGGTCGGTTGCGGGCAATCAGCCCCAGCATTTT. Translated: CASTNRGSVAGNQPQHF.